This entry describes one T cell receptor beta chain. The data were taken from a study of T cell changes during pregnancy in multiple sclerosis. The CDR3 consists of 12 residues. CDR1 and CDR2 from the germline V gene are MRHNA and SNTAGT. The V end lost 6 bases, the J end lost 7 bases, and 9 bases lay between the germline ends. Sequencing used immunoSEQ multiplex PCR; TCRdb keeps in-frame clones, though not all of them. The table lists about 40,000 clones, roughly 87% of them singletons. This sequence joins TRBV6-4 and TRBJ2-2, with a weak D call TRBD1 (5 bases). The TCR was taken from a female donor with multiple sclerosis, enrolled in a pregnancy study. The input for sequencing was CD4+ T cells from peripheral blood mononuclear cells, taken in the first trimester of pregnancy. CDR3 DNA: TGTGCCAGCAGGCATCAGGGCGGGGAGCTGTTTTTT. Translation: CASRHQGGELFF.